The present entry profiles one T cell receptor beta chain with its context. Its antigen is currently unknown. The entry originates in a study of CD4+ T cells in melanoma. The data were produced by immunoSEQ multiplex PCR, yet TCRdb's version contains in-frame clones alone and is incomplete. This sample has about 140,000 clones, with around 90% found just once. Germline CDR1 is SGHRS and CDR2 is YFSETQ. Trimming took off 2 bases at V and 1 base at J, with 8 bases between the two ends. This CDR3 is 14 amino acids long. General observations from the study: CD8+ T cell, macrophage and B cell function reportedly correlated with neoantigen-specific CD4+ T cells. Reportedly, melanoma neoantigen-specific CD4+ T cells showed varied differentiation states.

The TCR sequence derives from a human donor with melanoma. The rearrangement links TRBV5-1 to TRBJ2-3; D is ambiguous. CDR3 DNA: TGCGCCAGCAGCTTATGGCAGGGCACAGATACGCAGTATTTT. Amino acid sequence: CASSLWQGTDTQYF.